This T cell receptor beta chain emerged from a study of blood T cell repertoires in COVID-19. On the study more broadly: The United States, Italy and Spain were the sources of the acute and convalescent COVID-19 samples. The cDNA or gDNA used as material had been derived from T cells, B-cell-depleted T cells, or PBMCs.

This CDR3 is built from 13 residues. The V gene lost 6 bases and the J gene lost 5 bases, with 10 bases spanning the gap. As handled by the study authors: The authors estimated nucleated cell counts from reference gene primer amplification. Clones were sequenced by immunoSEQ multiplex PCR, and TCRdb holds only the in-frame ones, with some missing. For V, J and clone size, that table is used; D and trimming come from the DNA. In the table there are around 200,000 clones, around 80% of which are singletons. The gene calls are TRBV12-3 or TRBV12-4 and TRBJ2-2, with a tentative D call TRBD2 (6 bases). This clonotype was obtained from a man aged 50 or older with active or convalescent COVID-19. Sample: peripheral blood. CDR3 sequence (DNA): TGTGCCAGCAGCCCGACTAGTACCGGGGAGCTGTTTTTT. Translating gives CASSPTSTGELFF.